Listed below are T cell receptor beta chains from one sample, sequenced in a study of identical twins. Each CDR3 protein is one row after TCRdb ran MiXCR on the 5' RACE reads. The sample includes nearly 900,000 distinct CDR3 sequences, around an eighth seen only once; the top ten take around 1.6%. The same sample was also studied in work on yellow fever vaccine responses in identical twins.

Material for sequencing was PBMCs. The receptors originated from a woman between 18 and 30 years old in good health. CDR3s include the opening cysteine and the closing phenylalanine or tryptophan. A D gene is named only where the DNA matches it firmly. Not all rows give a size; the values are once, few, many and, for expanded clones, a class.

v_gene: TRBV20-1; abundance: many; d_gene: NA; j_gene: TRBJ1-1; CDR3nt: TGCAGTGCTAGAGTTTACACTGAAGCTTTCTTT; CDR3aa: CSARVYTEAFF
v_gene: TRBV3-1; abundance: few; d_gene: NA; j_gene: TRBJ2-1; CDR3nt: TGTGCCAGCAGCCAAGGGGCTAGTCGGGCTGAGCAGTTCTTC; CDR3aa: CASSQGASRAEQFF
v_gene: TRBV3-1; abundance: few; d_gene: NA; j_gene: TRBJ2-5; CDR3nt: TGTGCCAGCAGCCTCCAGGTCGGGGCAGGCGAGACCCAGTACTTC; CDR3aa: CASSLQVGAGETQYF
v_gene: TRBV11-1; abundance: many; d_gene: TRBD2; j_gene: TRBJ2-5; CDR3nt: TGTGCCAGCAGCCCTATGAGAGCGGGGAATCAAGAGACCCAGTACTTC; CDR3aa: CASSPMRAGNQETQYF
v_gene: TRBV2; abundance: few; d_gene: NA; j_gene: TRBJ2-2; CDR3nt: TGTGCCAGCAGTGTAGGACAGACCACCGGGGAGCTGTTTTTT; CDR3aa: CASSVGQTTGELFF
v_gene: TRBV15; abundance: few; d_gene: TRBD2; j_gene: TRBJ2-7; CDR3nt: TGTGCCACCAGCAGAGATATGAATCGACTAGCCTTCCAGTACGAGCAGTACTTC; CDR3aa: CATSRDMNRLAFQYEQYF
v_gene: TRBV7-2; abundance: NA; d_gene: NA; j_gene: TRBJ1-5; CDR3nt: TGTGCCAGCAGCCCGGAGGGGGGGTATAGCAATCAGCCCCAGCATTTT; CDR3aa: CASSPEGGYSNQPQHF
v_gene: TRBV6-5; abundance: few; d_gene: NA; j_gene: TRBJ2-7; CDR3nt: TGTGCCAGCAGTTCTGGAGGGGGGTTCGACGAGCAGTACTTC; CDR3aa: CASSSGGGFDEQYF
v_gene: TRBV28; abundance: NA; d_gene: TRBD1; j_gene: TRBJ2-3; CDR3nt: TGTGCCAGCAGTCCCACAGGGGGCTGGATGACGGATTTT; CDR3aa: CASSPTGGWMTDF
v_gene: TRBV15; abundance: many; d_gene: NA; j_gene: TRBJ1-1; CDR3nt: TGTGCCACCAGCAGAGAGGCGGTTAACACTGAAGCTTTCTTT; CDR3aa: CATSREAVNTEAFF
v_gene: TRBV23-1; abundance: once; d_gene: NA; j_gene: TRBJ1-4; CDR3nt: TGCGCCAGCAGTCGGACTCAGCAGGAGGAAAAACTGTTTTTT; CDR3aa: CASSRTQQEEKLFF
v_gene: TRBV11-2; abundance: many; d_gene: TRBD2; j_gene: TRBJ2-5; CDR3nt: TGTGCCAGCAGTCTAAGACTAGCGGGCGCCGTTCAAGAGACCCAGTACTTC; CDR3aa: CASSLRLAGAVQETQYF
v_gene: TRBV25-1; abundance: NA; d_gene: TRBD2; j_gene: TRBJ2-3; CDR3nt: TGTGCCAGCAGTGAGCCGGGAGCGGGGGTGATCACAGATACGCAGTATTTT; CDR3aa: CASSEPGAGVITDTQYF
v_gene: TRBV10-3; abundance: NA; d_gene: TRBD1; j_gene: TRBJ2-1; CDR3nt: TGTGCCACCCTATTCCCGGGACAGGGAAAAGCTGAGCAGTTCTTC; CDR3aa: CATLFPGQGKAEQFF
v_gene: TRBV7-8; abundance: few; d_gene: TRBD2; j_gene: TRBJ2-1; CDR3nt: TGTGCCAGCAGCCCAGCCCGGATACTAGCGACTGAGCAGTTCTTC; CDR3aa: CASSPARILATEQFF
v_gene: TRBV7-9; abundance: few; d_gene: NA; j_gene: TRBJ1-1; CDR3nt: TGTGCCAGCAGCTTAGTTCCGAGAACTGAAGCTTTCTTT; CDR3aa: CASSLVPRTEAFF
v_gene: TRBV3-1; abundance: NA; d_gene: NA; j_gene: TRBJ2-7; CDR3nt: TGTGCCAGCAGCCCCCTGTTAGGGGGTTCGGTTGACGAGCAGTACTTC; CDR3aa: CASSPLLGGSVDEQYF
v_gene: TRBV5-1; abundance: NA; d_gene: NA; j_gene: TRBJ2-1; CDR3nt: TGCGCCAGCAGCTTGGTGATTGAAGTGAGCAATGAGCAGTTCTTC; CDR3aa: CASSLVIEVSNEQFF
v_gene: TRBV6-2/TRBV6-3; abundance: few; d_gene: NA; j_gene: TRBJ2-3; CDR3nt: TGTGCCAGCATGGGGCCCTATGGAGATACGCAGTATTTT; CDR3aa: CASMGPYGDTQYF
v_gene: TRBV28; abundance: NA; d_gene: TRBD1; j_gene: TRBJ1-2; CDR3nt: TGTGCCAGCAGTGGAGGCGGGACAGGGAGCTTCGGAGGCTATGGCTACACCTTC; CDR3aa: CASSGGGTGSFGGYGYTF
v_gene: TRBV7-2; abundance: few; d_gene: NA; j_gene: TRBJ2-5; CDR3nt: TGTGCCAGCAGCTTCGATCTGAGGCTGGAGACCCAGTACTTC; CDR3aa: CASSFDLRLETQYF
v_gene: TRBV12-3/TRBV12-4; abundance: few; d_gene: NA; j_gene: TRBJ1-5; CDR3nt: TGTGCCAGCAGGAGCGACCCCCGGAAGCCCCAGCATTTT; CDR3aa: CASRSDPRKPQHF
v_gene: TRBV5-1; abundance: many; d_gene: NA; j_gene: TRBJ1-1; CDR3nt: TGCGCCAGCAGCCCACTGGACGGGACGAACACTGAAGCTTTCTTT; CDR3aa: CASSPLDGTNTEAFF
v_gene: TRBV2; abundance: NA; d_gene: NA; j_gene: TRBJ2-2; CDR3nt: TGTGCCAGCAGTGAAGCCCCGGGGAACACCGGGGAGCTGTTTTTT; CDR3aa: CASSEAPGNTGELFF